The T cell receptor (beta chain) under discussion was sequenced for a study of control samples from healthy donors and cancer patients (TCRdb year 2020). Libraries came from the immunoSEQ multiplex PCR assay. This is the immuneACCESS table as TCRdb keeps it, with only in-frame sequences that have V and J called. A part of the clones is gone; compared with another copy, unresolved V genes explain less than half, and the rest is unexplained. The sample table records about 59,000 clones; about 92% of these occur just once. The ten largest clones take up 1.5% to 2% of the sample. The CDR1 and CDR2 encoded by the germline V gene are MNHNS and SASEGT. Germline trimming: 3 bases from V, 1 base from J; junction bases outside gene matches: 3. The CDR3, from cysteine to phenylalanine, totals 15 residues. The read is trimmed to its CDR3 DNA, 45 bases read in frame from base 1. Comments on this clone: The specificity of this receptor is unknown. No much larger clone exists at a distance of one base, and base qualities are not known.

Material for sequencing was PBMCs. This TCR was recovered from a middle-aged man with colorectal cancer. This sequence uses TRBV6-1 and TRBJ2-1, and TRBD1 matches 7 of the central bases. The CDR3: CASSDGTVSYNEQFF. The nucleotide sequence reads TGTGCCAGCAGTGATGGGACAGTTTCCTACAATGAGCAGTTCTTC.